The 7 T cell receptor beta chains listed next were all sequenced from one sample in a study of OX40 agonist ivuxolimab in advanced cancers. The library came from the immunoSEQ multiplex PCR assay. TCRdb holds this immuneACCESS table with in-frame rearrangements only. Some clones are missing; in checked studies, unresolved V genes explain under half, and the rest has no known cause. This sample gives approximately 10,000 clones in total; 85% to 90% of them show up just once. The leading ten clones occupy almost 30% of the sample. The sequencing here drew on CD4+ or CD8+ T cells sorted from blood, taken in a trial of the OX40 agonist ivuxolimab. The receptors originated from an adult with an advanced solid tumor such as melanoma, head and neck, liver or kidney cancer.

J is TRBJ1-1 and V is TRBV7-3; D ambiguous. Per germline, CDR1 SGHTA and CDR2 FQGTGA. V was cut by 5 bases and J by 1 base, with 8 bases left in between. This CDR3 contains 13 residues. The CDR3 bases are TGTGCCAGCAGCCACGACGGGAACACTGAAGCTTTCTTT. Translating gives CASSHDGNTEAFF. The full variable domain, completed using reference TRBV7-3 and TRBJ1-1, is GAGVSQTPSNKVTEKGKYVELRCDPISGHTALYWYRQSLGQGPEFLIYFQGTGAADDSGLPNDRFFAVRPEGSVSTLKIQRTERGDSAVYLCASSHDGNTEAFFGQGTRLTVV.

In nucleotides, the CDR3 is TGTGCCAGCAGCCCCTACGGGGGCAGCGCCACTGAAGCTTTCTTT. Translation gives CASSPYGGSATEAFF. The rearrangement links TRBV6-6 to TRBJ1-1, with D perhaps matching TRBD1 (6 bases). Germline values: CDR1 MNHNY, CDR2 SVGAGI (reference sequence). V was clipped by 6 bases and J by 4 bases, with 18 bases between them. CDR3 length: 15 amino acids.

V is TRBV9 and J is TRBJ2-7; TRBD1 might be the D (6 bases). Germline V gene data show CDR1 as SGDLS and CDR2 as YYNGEE. The V end was cut by 3 bases, the J end by 2 bases, with 12 bases between. The CDR3 covers 14 residues. DNA of the CDR3: TGTGCCAGCAGCGATACAGGGTTGGCCTACGAGCAGTACTTC. This encodes CASSDTGLAYEQYF.

This clone has just a few counts. The chain carries TRBV28 and TRBJ2-7; 7 bases match TRBD2. From germline, CDR1 is MDHEN and CDR2 SYDVKM. The CDR3 contains 18 residues. Losses at the gene ends were 1 base for V and 4 bases for J; bases not matched to a gene: 16. The chain's CDR3 is CASSLSRVAGVNQYEQYF. CDR3 DNA: TGTGCCAGCAGTTTATCCCGGGTAGCGGGCGTCAATCAGTACGAGCAGTACTTC.

This rearrangement joins TRBV10-3 to TRBJ1-1; D not resolved. The V and J ends lost 2 bases and 4 bases respectively, with 8 bases between them. Germline lookup yields CDR1 ENHRY and CDR2 SYGVKD. CDR3 length: 13 residues. The CDR3 DNA follows: TGTGCCATCAGTGAGGGTTTACGCACTGAAGCTTTCTTT. The encoded protein is CAISEGLRTEAFF.

The chain combines TRBV30 with TRBJ2-7; 11 positions match TRBD2. This CDR3 region has 14 residues. Trimming at V came to 2 bases and at J to 4 bases, leaving 4 bases not matched to a gene. Germline-derived CDR1 and CDR2 are GTSNPN and SVGIG (reference sequence). The DNA for the CDR3 is TGTGCCTGGAGTACGGGACTAGCGGTTTACGAGCAGTACTTC. It codes for CAWSTGLAVYEQYF.

By share, this clone counts as medium-sized. This chain uses TRBV27 with TRBJ2-7, with 9 bases identical to TRBD2. This CDR3 region has 14 residues. Per germline, CDR1 MNHEY and CDR2 SMNVEV (reference sequence). V gave up 3 bases and J gave up 6 bases; unmatched junction bases: 6. CDR3 nucleotides: TGTGCCAGCAGTTTTTCCGCGGGAGGGGTCGAGCAGTACTTC. It encodes CASSFSAGGVEQYF.